The 16 T cell receptor beta chains below were found in one sample sequenced in a study of blood T cell repertoires in COVID-19. Data came from immunoSEQ multiplex PCR; TCRdb stores just in-frame clones and leaves some out. The data hold 150,000 to 200,000 clones, with about 90% observed a single time. The specimen was PBMCs or T cells enriched from blood (not recorded which). These receptors were collected from a woman aged 18 to 35 who had recovered from COVID-19.

This chain joins TRBV19 and TRBJ1-6; no firm D call. This CDR3 spans 13 amino acids. Looked up from germline, CDR1 is LNHDA and CDR2 is SQIVND (reference sequence). The CDR3 region is CATHASRNSPLHF. For the CDR3, the DNA is TGTGCGACACACGCCAGTAGGAATTCACCCCTCCACTTT.

This sequence joins TRBV11-2 and TRBJ1-1, with D maybe TRBD1 (5 bases). The germline V gene has CDR1 SGHAT and CDR2 FQNNGV. This CDR3 has 14 residues. The V gene lost 1 base and the J gene lost 4 bases, with 10 bases spanning the gap. CDR3 residues: CASSLVGGPTEAFF. For the CDR3, the DNA is TGTGCCAGCAGCTTAGTCGGGGGTCCCACTGAAGCTTTCTTT.

CDR3: CASSPLQGEAFF. The DNA of the CDR3 is TGTGCCAGCTCACCACTACAGGGAGAAGCTTTCTTT. The chain joins TRBV18 to TRBJ1-1, with D possibly being TRBD1 (6 bases). The CDR3 consists of 12 residues. V shed 1 base and J shed 8 bases, with 8 bases lying between them. Germline lookup yields CDR1 KGHSH and CDR2 LQKENI.

V and J are TRBV28 and TRBJ2-7, with 7 bases identical to TRBD2. The ends lost 4 bases at V and 6 bases at J; junction bases unmatched: 15. The CDR3 consists of 16 residues. Per the germline V gene, CDR1 is MDHEN and CDR2 is SYDVKM. CDR3 nucleotides: TGTGCCAGCAGTTGGTCTGGCGGGAGTGGGCCGGGCGAGCAGTACTTC. This codes for CASSWSGGSGPGEQYF.

This clone appeared once. This rearrangement joins TRBV6-5 to TRBJ1-2, with 7 bases lining up with TRBD1. Germline CDR1 and CDR2: MNHEY and SVGAGI. The CDR3 is 13 residues long. Losses at the gene ends were 5 bases for V and 5 bases for J; bases not matched to a gene: 5. The CDR3 bases are TGTGCCAGCAGTCCAGGACAGGTGTATGGCTACACCTTC. Protein product: CASSPGQVYGYTF.

A single count supports this clone. This chain uses TRBV19 with TRBJ1-5, with D perhaps TRBD1 (5 bases). This CDR3 contains 14 residues. The germline CDR1 and CDR2 sequences are LNHDA and SQIVND (reference sequence). Trimming removed 3 bases from V and 7 bases from J, with 13 bases in between. The CDR3 bases are TGTGCCAGTAGTATGGGGCAGGGTTTCCAGCCCCAGCATTTT. Its translation: CASSMGQGFQPQHF.

The chain has TRBV30 and TRBJ1-1, with a tentative D call TRBD1 (5 bases). Germline CDR1 reads GTSNPN; CDR2 reads SVGIG (reference sequence). The CDR3 spans 14 residues. V was trimmed by 4 bases and J by 1 base, leaving 13 bases between them. CDR3 sequence reads: CAWTPGLQNTEAFF. In DNA form, the CDR3 reads TGTGCCTGGACCCCGGGACTGCAGAACACTGAAGCTTTCTTT.

DNA for the CDR3: TGTGCCAGCAGTTTTACCGGGGACTACAATGAGCAGTTCTTC. Its protein is CASSFTGDYNEQFF. The J gene is TRBJ2-1, the V gene TRBV27, with a weak D call TRBD2 (5 bases). The V end lost 3 bases, the J end lost 3 bases, and 9 bases lay between the germline ends. Germline V gives CDR1 MNHEY, CDR2 SMNVEV (reference sequence). This CDR3 region has 14 residues.

The gene calls are TRBV7-2 and TRBJ2-3, with 7 bases aligning to TRBD1. V shed 5 bases, J shed 7 bases, and the junction held 15 bases outside the gene matches. This CDR3 contains 16 residues. CDR1 is SGHTA and CDR2 is FQGNSA in the germline V gene. This CDR3 reads CASSQRQGSLVYTQYF. The CDR3 DNA reads as TGTGCCAGCAGCCAACGACAGGGAAGTTTGGTATATACGCAGTATTTT.

The chain recombines TRBV9 with TRBJ2-2; 10 bases match TRBD1. Germline V gives CDR1 SGDLS, CDR2 YYNGEE. With 4 bases clipped from V and 1 base from J, the junction kept 25 bases outside the gene matches. CDR3 length equals 23 residues. The CDR3 sequence: CASSYRDRGPTHPSTKNTGELFF. CDR3 bases: TGTGCCAGCAGCTACCGGGACAGGGGACCCACCCACCCATCCACTAAGAACACCGGGGAGCTGTTTTTT.

CDR3 residues: CASSLGQGEANYGYTF. CDR3 coding DNA: TGTGCCAGCAGCTTAGGGCAGGGTGAGGCCAACTATGGCTACACCTTC. The chain uses TRBV7-8 and TRBJ1-2; perhaps TRBD1 as D (5 bases). The ends were cut back, 1 base at V and 2 bases at J, with 14 bases in the middle. Germline V CDR1 and CDR2: SGHVS, FQNEAQ. The CDR3 covers 16 residues.

The V call is TRBV24-1, the J call TRBJ1-5; D is possibly TRBD1 (5 bases). Trimming took off 2 bases at V and 4 bases at J, with 17 bases between the two ends. Germline assignment: CDR1 KGHDR and CDR2 SFDVKD. The CDR3 is 17 amino acids. The CDR3 loop is CATSDSGGGWGNQPQHF. As DNA, the CDR3 is TGTGCCACCAGTGATTCGGGGGGAGGTTGGGGTAATCAGCCCCAGCATTTT.

The chain has TRBV21-1 and TRBJ2-5; the D call of TRBD2 is as the table states it, not checked on the DNA. TRBV21-1 represents a pseudogene. This CDR3 has 20 amino acids. The CDR3 spells CASSKVRLGLLLPPQETQYF. CDR3 DNA sequence: TGTGCCAGCAGCAAAGTACGCCTGGGACTATTACTCCCACCTCAAGAGACCCAGTACTTC.

The chain links TRBV6-5 to TRBJ2-3; TRBD2 matches 9 bases. The junction had 4 bases not matched to a gene; V was cut back by 4 bases and J by 2 bases. The length of the CDR3 is 15 residues. Germline values: CDR1 MNHEY, CDR2 SVGAGI. The CDR3 loop is CASSSTSGFTDTQYF. CDR3 nucleotide sequence: TGTGCCAGCAGTTCGACTAGCGGCTTCACAGATACGCAGTATTTT.

J is TRBJ2-3 and V is TRBV6-1; D is unclear. V dropped 1 base and J dropped 9 bases, with 5 bases sitting between them. The CDR3 is 11 residues long. Germline V CDR1 and CDR2: MNHNS, SASEGT. The CDR3, as DNA: TGTGCCAGCAGTGAAGATATGACGCAGTATTTT. Translating gives CASSEDMTQYF.

This clone was seen a single time. The rearrangement uses TRBV2 and TRBJ2-1; D is ambiguous. V was cut by 10 bases and J by 2 bases, with 15 bases left in between. The CDR3 length is 14 residues. Germline V gene lookup returns CDR1 SNHLY and CDR2 FYNNEI. As DNA, the CDR3 is TGTGCCACCCGGCCGCGGAGTACCTACAATGAGCAGTTCTTC. Translated, it gives CATRPRSTYNEQFF.